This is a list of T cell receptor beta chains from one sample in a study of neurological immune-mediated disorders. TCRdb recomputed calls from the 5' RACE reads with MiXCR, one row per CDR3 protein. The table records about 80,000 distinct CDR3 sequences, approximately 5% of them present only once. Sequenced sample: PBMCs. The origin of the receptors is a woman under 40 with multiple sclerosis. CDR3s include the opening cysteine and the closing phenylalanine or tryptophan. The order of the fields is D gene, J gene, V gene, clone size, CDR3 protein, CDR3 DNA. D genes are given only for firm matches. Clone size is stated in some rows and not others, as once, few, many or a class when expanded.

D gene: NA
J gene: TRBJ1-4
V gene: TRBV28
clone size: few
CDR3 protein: CASTGASNEKLFF
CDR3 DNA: TGTGCCAGCACTGGGGCTTCTAATGAAAAACTGTTTTTT

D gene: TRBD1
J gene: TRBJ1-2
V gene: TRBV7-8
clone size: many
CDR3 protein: CASSFFTGANYGYTF
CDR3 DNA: TGTGCCAGCAGCTTTTTTACAGGGGCTAACTATGGCTACACCTTC

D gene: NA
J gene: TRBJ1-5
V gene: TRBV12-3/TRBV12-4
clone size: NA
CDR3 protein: CASSLSMYRPQHF
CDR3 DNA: TGTGCCAGCAGCTTGTCGATGTACAGGCCCCAGCATTTT

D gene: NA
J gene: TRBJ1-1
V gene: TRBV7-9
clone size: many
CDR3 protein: CASSQWGGTEAFF
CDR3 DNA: TGTGCCAGCAGCCAATGGGGGGGAACTGAAGCTTTCTTT

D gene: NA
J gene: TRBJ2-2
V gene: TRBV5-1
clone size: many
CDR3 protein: CASSAGSNTGELFF
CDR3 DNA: TGCGCCAGCAGCGCGGGATCGAACACCGGGGAGCTGTTTTTT

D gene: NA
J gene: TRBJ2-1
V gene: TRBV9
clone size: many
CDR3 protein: CASSVDGPAYNEQFF
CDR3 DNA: TGTGCCAGCAGCGTAGACGGTCCCGCCTACAATGAGCAGTTCTTC

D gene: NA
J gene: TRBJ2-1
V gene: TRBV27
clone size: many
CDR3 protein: CASSRDNYNEQFF
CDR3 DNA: TGTGCCAGCAGCCGGGACAACTACAATGAGCAGTTCTTC

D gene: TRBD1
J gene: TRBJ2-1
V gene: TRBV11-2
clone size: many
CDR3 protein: CASSLRQGGWNEQFF
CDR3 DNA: TGTGCCAGCAGCCTCCGACAGGGGGGATGGAATGAGCAGTTCTTC

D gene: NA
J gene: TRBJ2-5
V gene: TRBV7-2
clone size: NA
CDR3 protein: CASSTNTDQETQYF
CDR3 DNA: TGTGCCAGCAGCACCAACACGGATCAAGAGACCCAGTACTTC

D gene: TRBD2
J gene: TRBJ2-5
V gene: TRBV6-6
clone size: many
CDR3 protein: CASSYTGTSGAQETQYF
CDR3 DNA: TGTGCCAGCAGTTACACCGGGACTAGCGGAGCCCAAGAGACCCAGTACTTC

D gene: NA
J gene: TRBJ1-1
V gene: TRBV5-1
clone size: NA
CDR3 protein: CASSLGSNLAEAFF
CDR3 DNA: TGCGCCAGCAGCTTGGGGAGCAACCTAGCTGAAGCTTTCTTT

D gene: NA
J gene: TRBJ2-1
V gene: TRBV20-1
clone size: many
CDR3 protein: CSATGVTYNEQFF
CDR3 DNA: TGCAGTGCTACGGGGGTCACCTACAATGAGCAGTTCTTC

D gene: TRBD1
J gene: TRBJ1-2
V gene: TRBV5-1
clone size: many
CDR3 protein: CASSPGQGVYGYTF
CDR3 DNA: TGCGCCAGCAGCCCGGGACAGGGAGTCTATGGCTACACCTTC

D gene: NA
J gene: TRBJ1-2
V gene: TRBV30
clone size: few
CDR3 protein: CAWSRGGDVYGYTF
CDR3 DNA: TGTGCCTGGAGCAGGGGAGGGGATGTCTATGGCTACACCTTC

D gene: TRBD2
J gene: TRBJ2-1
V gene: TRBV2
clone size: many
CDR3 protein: CASRSPSGGGYNEQFF
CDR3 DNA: TGTGCCAGCAGGTCCCCTAGCGGGGGGGGCTACAATGAGCAGTTCTTC

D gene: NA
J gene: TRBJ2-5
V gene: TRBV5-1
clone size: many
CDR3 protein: CASSYVLPYQETQYF
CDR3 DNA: TGCGCCAGCAGCTACGTACTCCCGTACCAAGAGACCCAGTACTTC

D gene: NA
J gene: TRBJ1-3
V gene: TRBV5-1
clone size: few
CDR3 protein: CASSRETPSGNTIYF
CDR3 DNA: TGCGCCAGCAGCAGGGAAACGCCGTCTGGAAACACCATATATTTT

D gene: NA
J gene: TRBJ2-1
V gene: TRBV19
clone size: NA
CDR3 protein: CASSGVGGSEQFF
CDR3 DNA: TGTGCCAGTAGTGGGGTCGGGGGTAGTGAGCAGTTCTTC

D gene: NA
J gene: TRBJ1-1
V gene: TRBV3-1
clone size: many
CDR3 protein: CASSQAGWGTGTEAFF
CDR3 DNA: TGTGCCAGCAGCCAAGCCGGTTGGGGTACGGGCACTGAAGCTTTCTTT